Presented here are 8 T cell receptor beta chains from one specimen sequenced in a study of T cell clonotyping in hematopoietic cell transplantation. Time point: recipient sample about 28 days before transplant, after cytoreduction. The assay was immunoSEQ multiplex PCR, and TCRdb's table has in-frame clones only and misses some. The sample holds tens of thousands of clones, 90% to 95% seen once. The sequencing used peripheral blood mononuclear cells, collected before stem cell transplant. All receptors come from a man aged 35 to 55 with chronic myeloid leukemia. Some clones in this sample may be carry-over from other donors' samples.

V gene TRBV7-2 combines with J gene TRBJ1-6, with a tentative D call TRBD1 (6 bases). The length of the CDR3 is 15 residues. Germline-derived CDR1 and CDR2 are SGHTA and FQGNSA. Trimming cost V 2 bases and J 7 bases, with 12 bases left between them. The CDR3: CASSLQQGGNSPLHF. DNA of the CDR3: TGTGCCAGCAGCTTACAACAGGGAGGGAATTCACCCCTCCACTTT. The full variable domain, rest sourced from reference TRBV7-2 and TRBJ1-6, is GAGVSQSPSNKVTEKGKDVELRCDPISGHTALYWYRQSLGQGLEFLIYFQGNSAPDKSGLPSDRFSAERTGGSVSTLTIQRTQQEDSAVYLCASSLQQGGNSPLHFGNGTRLTVT.

The V call is TRBV6-6, the J call TRBJ2-1, with a weak D call TRBD2 (6 bases). This CDR3 is built from 15 residues. The germline V gene has CDR1 MNHNY and CDR2 SVGAGI (reference sequence). The V end lost 5 bases, the J end lost 2 bases, and 13 bases lay between the germline ends. The CDR3 region is CASSPRRGTYNEQFF. For the CDR3, the DNA is TGTGCCAGCAGTCCCCGGAGGGGTACCTACAATGAGCAGTTCTTC.

The chain joins TRBV11-3 to TRBJ1-1, with D possibly being TRBD1 (6 bases). Trimming removed 1 base at V and 5 bases at J, with 11 bases between. The CDR3 length is 14 residues. Per the germline V gene, CDR1 is SGHNT and CDR2 is YENEEA. CDR3 in amino acids: CASSLGQGRTEAFF. The CDR3 DNA sequence: TGTGCCAGCAGCTTAGGGCAGGGGAGGACTGAAGCTTTCTTT.

The chain is built from TRBV28 and TRBJ1-2; D is possibly TRBD1 (6 bases). V gave up 0 bases and J gave up 8 bases, with 16 bases separating them. CDR3 size: 15 residues. Germline loops: CDR1 MDHEN, CDR2 SYDVKM. The CDR3 sequence: CASSLWAGAPRGYTF. CDR3 coding DNA: TGTGCCAGCAGTTTATGGGCAGGGGCCCCTCGGGGCTACACCTTC.

The chain combines TRBV29-1 with TRBJ2-2; 8 bases fit TRBD1. The junction had 4 bases not matched to a gene; V was cut back by 6 bases and J by 1 base. Germline loops: CDR1 SQVTM, CDR2 ANQGSEA. CDR3 length: 14 residues. CDR3 in amino acids: CSVDRGGNTGELFF. CDR3 DNA sequence: TGCAGCGTCGACAGGGGCGGGAACACCGGGGAGCTGTTTTTT.

V gene TRBV30 combines with J gene TRBJ2-3; possible D gene TRBD2, 6 bases. V gave up 2 bases and J gave up 8 bases, with 17 bases separating them. CDR3 length equals 14 residues. Germline CDR1 and CDR2: GTSNPN and SVGIG (reference sequence). The CDR3 here is CAWSSGDPLPTQYF. The CDR3 nucleotides are TGTGCCTGGAGTTCGGGGGACCCCCTCCCTACGCAGTATTTT.

The gene calls are TRBV10-3 and TRBJ1-6, with 10 bases matching TRBD1. Per the germline V gene, CDR1 is ENHRY and CDR2 is SYGVKD. This CDR3 spans 18 amino acids. V gave up 4 bases and J gave up 0 bases; unmatched junction bases: 6. The CDR3 region is CAISGGQGLSSYNSPLHF. The CDR3 region has the DNA TGTGCCATCAGTGGGGGACAGGGGTTGAGCTCCTATAATTCACCCCTCCACTTT.

The genes are TRBV7-2 and TRBJ1-6, with D possibly TRBD1 on 5 matching bases. The CDR3 extends over 15 amino acids. Trimming removed 1 base from V and 12 bases from J, with 16 bases in between. CDR1 is SGHTA, CDR2 FQGNSA, per germline. The CDR3 sequence is CASSLGGGRLGPLHF. For the CDR3, the DNA is TGTGCCAGCAGCTTAGGGGGCGGGCGACTAGGACCCCTCCACTTT.